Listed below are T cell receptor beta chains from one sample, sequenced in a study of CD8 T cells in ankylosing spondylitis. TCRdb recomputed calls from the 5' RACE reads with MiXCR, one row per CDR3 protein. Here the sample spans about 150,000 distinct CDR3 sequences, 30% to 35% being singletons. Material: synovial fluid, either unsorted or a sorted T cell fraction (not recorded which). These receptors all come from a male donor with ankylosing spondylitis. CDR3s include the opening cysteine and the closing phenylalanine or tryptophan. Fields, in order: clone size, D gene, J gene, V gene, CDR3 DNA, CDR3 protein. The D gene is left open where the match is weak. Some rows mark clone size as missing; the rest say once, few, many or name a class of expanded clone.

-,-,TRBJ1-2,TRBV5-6,TGTGCCAGCAACCCAACCACAGGAGCTCTCAACTATGGCTACACCTTC,CASNPTTGALNYGYTF
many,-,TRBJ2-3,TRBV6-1,TGTGCCAGCAGAAAGCAGTGGACAGATACGCAGTATTTT,CASRKQWTDTQYF
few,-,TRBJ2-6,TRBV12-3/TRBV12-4,TGTGCCAGCAGGCTAGTTGGTGGGGCCAACGTCCTGACTTTC,CASRLVGGANVLTF
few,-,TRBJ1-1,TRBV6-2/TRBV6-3,TGTGCCAGCAGTTTTGGACCTAAAGCTTTCTTT,CASSFGPKAFF
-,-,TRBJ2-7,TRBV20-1,TGCAGTGCTAGAGGACGACAGGGAGCGGGCTACGAGCAGTACTTC,CSARGRQGAGYEQYF
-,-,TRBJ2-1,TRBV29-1,TGCAGCGTCTACGACAACTCCTACAATGAGCAGTTCTTC,CSVYDNSYNEQFF
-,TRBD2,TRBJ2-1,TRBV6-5,TGTGCCAGCAGTTTGACTAGCGGGAGTTTCAATGAGCAGTTCTTC,CASSLTSGSFNEQFF
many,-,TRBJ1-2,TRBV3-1,TGTGCCAGCAGCCACTACGAGCCGGGACTCTATGGCTACACCTTC,CASSHYEPGLYGYTF
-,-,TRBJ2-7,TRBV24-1,TGTGCCACCAGTGACTCGGTCCTCAGTGTCCGCGAGCAGTACTTC,CATSDSVLSVREQYF
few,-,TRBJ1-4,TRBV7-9,TGTGCCAGCAGCTTAGCGGGGGCAGTTGGAGAAAAACTGTTTTTT,CASSLAGAVGEKLFF
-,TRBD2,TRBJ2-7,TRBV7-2,TGTGCCAGCAGCCCCCAGGGTAGCGGGAGCCCCTACGAGCAGTACTTC,CASSPQGSGSPYEQYF
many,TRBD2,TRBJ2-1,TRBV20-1,TGCAGTGCTCCTCTAGCGGGAACATACAATGAGCAGTTCTTC,CSAPLAGTYNEQFF
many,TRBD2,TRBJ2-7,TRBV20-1,TGCAGTGCCCCGAGGGCTGGAAAGCGGGAGTACGAGCAGTACTTC,CSAPRAGKREYEQYF
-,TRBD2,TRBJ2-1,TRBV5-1,TGCGCCAGCAGCTTCCTTAGCGGGAGTATCTACAATGAGCAGTTCTTC,CASSFLSGSIYNEQFF
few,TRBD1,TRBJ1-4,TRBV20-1,TGCAGTGCTAGAGATAGGGCAGGGGGAAGTCAAAAACTGTTTTTT,CSARDRAGGSQKLFF